This T cell receptor (beta chain) was obtained from a study of technical replicates of blood from a handful of donors. Per germline, CDR1 SGHNT and CDR2 YYREEE (reference sequence). The junction had 6 bases not matched to a gene; V was cut back by 5 bases and J by 5 bases. CDR3 size: 13 residues. TCRdb keeps only in-frame clones here, not all; method: immunoSEQ multiplex PCR. Of 55,000 to 75,000 clones listed, over 90% are singletons. The TCR originated in a human donor in good health. Some clones in this sample may be carry-over from other donors' samples. The V call is TRBV5-4, the J call TRBJ2-5, with 7 bases aligning to TRBD1. Material: PBMCs. In nucleotides, the CDR3 is TGTGCCAGCAGGAAGACAGGGTTGGAGACCCAGTACTTC. This gives the protein CASRKTGLETQYF.